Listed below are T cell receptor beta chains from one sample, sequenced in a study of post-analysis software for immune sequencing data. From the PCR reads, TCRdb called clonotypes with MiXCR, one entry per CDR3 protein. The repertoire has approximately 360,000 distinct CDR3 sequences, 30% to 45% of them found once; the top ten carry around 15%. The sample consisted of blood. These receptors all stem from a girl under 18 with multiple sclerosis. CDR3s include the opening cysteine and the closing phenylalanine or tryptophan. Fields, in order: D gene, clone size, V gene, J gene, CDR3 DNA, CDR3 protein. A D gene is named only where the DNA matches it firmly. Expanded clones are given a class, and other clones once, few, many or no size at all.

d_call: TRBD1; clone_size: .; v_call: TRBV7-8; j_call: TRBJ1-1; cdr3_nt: TGCGCCAGCAGCAGGACAGGGGACACTGAAGCTTTCTTT; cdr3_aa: CASSRTGDTEAFF
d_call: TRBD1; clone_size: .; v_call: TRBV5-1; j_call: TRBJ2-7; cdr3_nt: TGCGCCAGCAGCTTTTGGACAGGGGACTCCTACGAGCAGTACTTC; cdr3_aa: CASSFWTGDSYEQYF
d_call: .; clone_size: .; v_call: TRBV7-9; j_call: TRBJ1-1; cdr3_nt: TGTGCCGGCAGCCCTCACCATAATGAAGCTTTCTTT; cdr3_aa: CAGSPHHNEAFF
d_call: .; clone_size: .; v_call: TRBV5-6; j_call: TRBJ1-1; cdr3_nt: TGTGCCAGCAGCTCCGCGGGTGAAGCTTTCTTT; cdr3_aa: CASSSAGEAFF
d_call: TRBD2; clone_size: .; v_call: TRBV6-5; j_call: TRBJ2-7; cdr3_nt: TGTGCCAGCAGTTACTCGAAGCAGGGAGGGGCCTACGAGCAGTACTTC; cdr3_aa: CASSYSKQGGAYEQYF
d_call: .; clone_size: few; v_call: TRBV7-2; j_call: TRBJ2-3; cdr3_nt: TGTGCCAGCAGGGGGGGTGGCGGGGAGCTCACAGATACGCAGTATTTT; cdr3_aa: CASRGGGGELTDTQYF
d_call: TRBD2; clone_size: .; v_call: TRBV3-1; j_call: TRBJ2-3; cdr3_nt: TGTGCCAGCAGCCAAGGAATTAGGCTAGCGGGCAGCACAGATACGCAGTATTTT; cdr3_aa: CASSQGIRLAGSTDTQYF
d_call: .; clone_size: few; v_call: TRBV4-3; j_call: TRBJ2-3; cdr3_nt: TGCGCCAGCAGCTCCCGGGGGGCGGGGACTAGCACAGATACGCAGTATTTT; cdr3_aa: CASSSRGAGTSTDTQYF
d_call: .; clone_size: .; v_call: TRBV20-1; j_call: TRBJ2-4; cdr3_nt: TGCAGTGCTAGTCCTTGGGGTAGCGGACGAAGCATTCAGTACTTC; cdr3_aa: CSASPWGSGRSIQYF
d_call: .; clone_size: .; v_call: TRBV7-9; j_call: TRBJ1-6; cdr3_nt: TGTGCCAGCAGCTCAGGGTTGCTGGGATCACCCCTCCACTTT; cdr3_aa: CASSSGLLGSPLHF
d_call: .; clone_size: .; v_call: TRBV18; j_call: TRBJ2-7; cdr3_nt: TGTGCCAGCTCACCCCGACAGGATGCCTCCTACGAGCAGTACTTC; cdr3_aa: CASSPRQDASYEQYF
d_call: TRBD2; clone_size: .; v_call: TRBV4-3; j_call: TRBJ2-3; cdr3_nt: TGCGCCAGCAGCCACGAGCGGGGGGGCCTGTATGATACGCAGTATTTT; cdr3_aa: CASSHERGGLYDTQYF
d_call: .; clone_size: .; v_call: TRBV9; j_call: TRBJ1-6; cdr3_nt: TGTGCCAGCAGCAGTACAGGGATTTCTGCTTCACCCCTCCACTTT; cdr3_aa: CASSSTGISASPLHF
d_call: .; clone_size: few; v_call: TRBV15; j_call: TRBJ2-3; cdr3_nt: TGTGCCACCAGCAGAGATGGGGTCACAGATACGCAGTATTTT; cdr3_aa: CATSRDGVTDTQYF
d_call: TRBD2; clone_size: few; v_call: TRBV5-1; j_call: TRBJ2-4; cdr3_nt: TGCGCCAGCAGTGAGGGGCTAGCGGGGGCCAACAAAAACATTCAGTACTTC; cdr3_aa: CASSEGLAGANKNIQYF
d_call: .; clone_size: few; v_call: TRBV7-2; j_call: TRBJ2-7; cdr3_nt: TGTGCCAGCAGCTTAGGGGGAACAATCTCCTACGAGCAGTACTTC; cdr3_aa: CASSLGGTISYEQYF
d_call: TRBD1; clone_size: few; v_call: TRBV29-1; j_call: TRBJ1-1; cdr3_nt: TGCAGCGTTGCTGGGACAGACAACACTGAAGCTTTCTTT; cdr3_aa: CSVAGTDNTEAFF
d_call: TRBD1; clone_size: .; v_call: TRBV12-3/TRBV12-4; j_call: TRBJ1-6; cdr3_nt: TGTGCCAGCAGGCCCCCGGGACAGATGGGATCACCCCTCCACTTT; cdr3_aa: CASRPPGQMGSPLHF
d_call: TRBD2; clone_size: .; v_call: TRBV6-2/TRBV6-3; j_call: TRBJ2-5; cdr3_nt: TGTGCCAGCAGCACAAACCTAGCGGCACAAGAGACCCAGTACTTC; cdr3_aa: CASSTNLAAQETQYF
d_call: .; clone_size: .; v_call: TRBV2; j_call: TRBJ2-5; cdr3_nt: TGTGCCAGCAGTGAAGGCGGAGGACCCCAAGAGACCCAGTACTTC; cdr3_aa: CASSEGGGPQETQYF
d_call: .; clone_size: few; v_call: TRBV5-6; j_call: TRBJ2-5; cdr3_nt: TGTGCCAGCAGCTTTAGAGGGACACTCCAAGAGACCCAGTACTTC; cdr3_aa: CASSFRGTLQETQYF
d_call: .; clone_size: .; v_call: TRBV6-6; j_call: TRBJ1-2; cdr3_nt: TGTGCCAGCAGTTACTCCGGAAGCAACTATGGCTACACCTTC; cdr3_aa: CASSYSGSNYGYTF
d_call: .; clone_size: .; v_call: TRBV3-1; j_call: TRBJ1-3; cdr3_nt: TGTGCCAGCAGCCAAGATCTATCCCGAAGCTCTGGAAACACCATATATTTT; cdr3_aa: CASSQDLSRSSGNTIYF
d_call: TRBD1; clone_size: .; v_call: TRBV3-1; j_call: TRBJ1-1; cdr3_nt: TGTGCCAGCAGCCAACCCGGGACAGCGAACACTGAAGCTTTCTTT; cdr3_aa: CASSQPGTANTEAFF
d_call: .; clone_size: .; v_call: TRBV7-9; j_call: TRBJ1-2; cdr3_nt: TGTGCCAGCAGCACCACAGGGTACTCTGGCTACACCTTC; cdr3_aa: CASSTTGYSGYTF
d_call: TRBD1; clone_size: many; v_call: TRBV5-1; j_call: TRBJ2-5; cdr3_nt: TGCGCCAGCAGCTTGACAGGGGGTCAAGAGACCCAGTACTTC; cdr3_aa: CASSLTGGQETQYF
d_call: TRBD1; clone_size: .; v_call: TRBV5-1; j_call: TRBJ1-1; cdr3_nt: TGCGCCAGCAGCGAGGCAGGGGGCCTCAGGAACACTGAAGCTTTCTTT; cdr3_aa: CASSEAGGLRNTEAFF
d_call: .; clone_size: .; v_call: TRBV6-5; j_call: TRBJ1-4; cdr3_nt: TGTGCCAGCAGTCGGGTTCTGGACGAAAAACTGTTTTTT; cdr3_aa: CASSRVLDEKLFF
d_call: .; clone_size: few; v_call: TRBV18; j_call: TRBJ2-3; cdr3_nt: TGTGCCAGCTCACCACCCTCGCCGGCATATACGCAGTATTTT; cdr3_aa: CASSPPSPAYTQYF
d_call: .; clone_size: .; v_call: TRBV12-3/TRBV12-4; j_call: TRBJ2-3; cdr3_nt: TGTGCCAGCAGGGCAGGTGGCACTAGCACAGATACGCAGTATTTT; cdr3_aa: CASRAGGTSTDTQYF
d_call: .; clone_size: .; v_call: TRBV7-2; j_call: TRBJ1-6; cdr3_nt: TGTGCCAGCAGGTCCTCCGGGACCTCTCCCCTCCACTTT; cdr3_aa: CASRSSGTSPLHF
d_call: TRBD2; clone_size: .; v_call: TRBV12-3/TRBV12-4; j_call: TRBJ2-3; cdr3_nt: TGTGCCAGCAGTTCACCAGCGGGGGTGCACACAGATACGCAGTATTTT; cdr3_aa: CASSSPAGVHTDTQYF
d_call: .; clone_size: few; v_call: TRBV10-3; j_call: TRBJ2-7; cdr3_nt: TGTGCCATCAGTGACCCCGGTTCGAGGTTATCCTACGAGCAGTACTTC; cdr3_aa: CAISDPGSRLSYEQYF
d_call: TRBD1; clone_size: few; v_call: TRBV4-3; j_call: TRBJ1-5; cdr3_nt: TGCGCCAGCAGCCAAGATAGACAGGGTTCTCGGCCCCAGCATTTT; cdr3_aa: CASSQDRQGSRPQHF
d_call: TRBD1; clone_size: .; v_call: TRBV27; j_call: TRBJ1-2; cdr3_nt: TGTGCCAGCAGTTCGCACAGGGGGACTTCTTTTTATGGCTACACCTTC; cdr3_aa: CASSSHRGTSFYGYTF
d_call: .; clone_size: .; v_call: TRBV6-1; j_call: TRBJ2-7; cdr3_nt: TGTGCCAGCAGTTCGACGAGCTCCTACGAGCAGTACTTC; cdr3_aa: CASSSTSSYEQYF
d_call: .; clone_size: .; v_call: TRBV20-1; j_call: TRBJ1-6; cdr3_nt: TGCAGTGCCAGAGGGGGTGGGGGCTCACCCCTCCACTTT; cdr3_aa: CSARGGGGSPLHF
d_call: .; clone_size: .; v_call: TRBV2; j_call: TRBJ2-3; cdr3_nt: TGTGCCGGCAAGGGATGGAGCGTCAACACAGATACGCAGTATTTT; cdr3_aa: CAGKGWSVNTDTQYF
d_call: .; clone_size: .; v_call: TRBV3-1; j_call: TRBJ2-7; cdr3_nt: TGTGCCAGCAGCCAAGGAGCGGGCCCGAGCTCCTACGAGCAGTACTTC; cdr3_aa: CASSQGAGPSSYEQYF
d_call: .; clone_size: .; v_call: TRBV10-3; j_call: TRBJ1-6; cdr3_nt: TGTGCCATCAGCGGGTTACGGTCACCCCTCCACTTT; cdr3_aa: CAISGLRSPLHF
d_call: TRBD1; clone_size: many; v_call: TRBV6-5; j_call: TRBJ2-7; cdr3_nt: TGTGCCAGCAGTTCCTGGGACAGCCCCTACGAGCAGTACTTC; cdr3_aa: CASSSWDSPYEQYF
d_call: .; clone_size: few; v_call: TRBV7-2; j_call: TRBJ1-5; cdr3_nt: TGTGCCAGCAGCTTGGGGGCGAATATGGGTCAGCCCCAGCATTTT; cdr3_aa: CASSLGANMGQPQHF
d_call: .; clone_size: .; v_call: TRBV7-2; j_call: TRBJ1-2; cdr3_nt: TGTGCCAGCAGCACTAGCGGCAGGTCACTCGGCTACACCTTC; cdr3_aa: CASSTSGRSLGYTF
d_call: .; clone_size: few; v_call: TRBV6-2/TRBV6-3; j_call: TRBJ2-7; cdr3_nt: TGTGCCAGCAGTTACGGACCATTAACCGGGACATTAACCTACGAGCAGTACTTC; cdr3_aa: CASSYGPLTGTLTYEQYF